The T cell receptor beta chain under discussion was sequenced for a study of blood T cells in healthy people across ages. Germline V gives CDR1 LGHNT, CDR2 FRNRAP. The CDR3 has 13 residues. The V end lost 3 bases, the J end lost 1 base, and 6 bases lay between the germline ends. Together with a sample-barcoded 5' primer, a J-beta primer mix was included in a second PCR lasting roughly 6 to 12 cycles. Per-sample output comprised a minimum of 3 million paired-end reads containing CDR3. One entry per CDR3 protein, called by TCRdb with MiXCR from the 5' RACE reads. The sample holds 1.2 million to 1.5 million distinct CDR3 sequences; approximately 59% are singletons and the top ten take more than 6%. This clonotype was seen only a few times. The antigen is unknown. General study results and limits: Naive CD4+ cell counts and diversity both ran higher in long-lived than in aged donors.

Whenever a sample was processed, at least 6 million PBMCs were isolated. Extractions gave at least 5.5 micrograms of total RNA per sample. The receptor comes from a man between 18 and 35 years old in good health. The sequenced sample consisted of blood. This chain joins TRBV12-5 and TRBJ1-1; D is unclear. The CDR3 spells CASGLSTNTEAFF. CDR3 DNA sequence: TGTGCTAGTGGTTTATCAACGAACACTGAAGCTTTCTTT.